This record concerns one T cell receptor (beta chain) sequence. Data came from immunoSEQ multiplex PCR; TCRdb stores just in-frame clones and leaves some out. The sample yields over 200,000 clones, more than 70% seen once. This CDR3 region has 18 residues. Looked up from germline, CDR1 is MGHDK and CDR2 is SYGVNS. The V gene lost 2 bases and the J gene lost 2 bases, with 20 bases spanning the gap. The data belong to a study of blood T cell repertoires in COVID-19. The sample comprised peripheral blood. The V gene is TRBV25-1, the J gene TRBJ2-3; D perhaps matches TRBD1 (5 bases). This receptor was identified in an older woman with acute or convalescent COVID-19. The CDR3 nucleotides read TGTGCCAGCAGTGAAATACTCTGGGGCCCCTTCCACACAGATACGCAGTATTTT. Residues: CASSEILWGPFHTDTQYF.